This T cell receptor beta chain comes out of a study of cytotoxic CD8 clonotypes in ibrutinib-treated CLL. General study points: An increase in clonality occurred at ibrutinib response, followed by a return toward baseline at progression. Private clonotypes, not public ones, expanded at ibrutinib response.

The intended depth for sequencing was 1 in 200,000 to 1 in 1 million T cells. The data were produced by immunoSEQ multiplex PCR, yet TCRdb's version contains in-frame clones alone and is incomplete. The sample yields about 76,000 clones, around four fifths seen once. In the case of this clone: What it recognizes is unknown.

The starting material was PBMCs, obtained after 24 months of ibrutinib treatment. This clonotype was obtained from a human donor with chronic lymphocytic leukemia.

The chain's CDR3 is CASSYRQGIGGYTF. In nucleotides, the CDR3 is TGTGCCAGCAGTTACCGACAGGGGATTGGTGGCTACACCTTC. This chain uses TRBV6-5 with TRBJ1-2; TRBD1 matches at 8 bases. Trimming at V came to 2 bases and at J to 7 bases, leaving 6 bases not matched to a gene. This CDR3 is 14 amino acids long. Germline CDR1 is MNHEY and CDR2 is SVGAGI.